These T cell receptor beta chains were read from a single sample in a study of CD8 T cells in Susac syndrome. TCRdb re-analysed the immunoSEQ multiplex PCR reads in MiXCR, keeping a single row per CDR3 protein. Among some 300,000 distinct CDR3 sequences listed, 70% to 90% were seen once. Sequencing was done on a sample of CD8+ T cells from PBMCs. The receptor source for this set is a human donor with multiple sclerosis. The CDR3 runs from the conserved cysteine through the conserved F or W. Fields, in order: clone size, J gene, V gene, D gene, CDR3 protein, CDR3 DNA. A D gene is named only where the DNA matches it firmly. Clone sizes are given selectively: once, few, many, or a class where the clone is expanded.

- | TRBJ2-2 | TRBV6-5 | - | CASSYAGPRELFF | TGTGCCAGCAGTTACGCGGGACCCCGGGAGCTGTTTTTT
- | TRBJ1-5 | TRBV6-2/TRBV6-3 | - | CASSVAYSNQPQHF | TGTGCCAGCAGTGTAGCTTATAGCAATCAGCCCCAGCATTTT
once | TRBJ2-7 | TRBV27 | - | CASSLSGADGEQYF | TGTGCCAGCAGCCTATCAGGAGCGGATGGCGAGCAGTACTTC
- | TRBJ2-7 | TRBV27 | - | CASSLSGDYEQYF | TGTGCCAGCAGTTTATCGGGGGACTACGAGCAGTACTTC
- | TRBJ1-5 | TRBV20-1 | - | CSAGSVPREPQHF | TGCAGTGCGGGTTCGGTGCCTAGGGAGCCCCAGCATTTT
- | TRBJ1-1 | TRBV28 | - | CASSSELLDRNTEAFF | TGTGCCAGCAGTTCCGAGCTGTTGGACAGAAACACTGAAGCTTTCTTT
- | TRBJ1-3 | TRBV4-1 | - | CASSQSPVWTSSGNTIYF | TGCGCCAGCAGCCAATCCCCCGTTTGGACGAGCTCTGGAAACACCATATATTTT
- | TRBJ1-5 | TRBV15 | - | CATSRDFRVSSNQPQHF | TGTGCCACCAGCAGAGATTTTAGGGTCAGCAGCAATCAGCCCCAGCATTTT
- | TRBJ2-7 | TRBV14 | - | CASSQRHLYYEQYF | TGTGCCAGCAGCCAAAGGCATCTGTACTACGAGCAGTACTTC
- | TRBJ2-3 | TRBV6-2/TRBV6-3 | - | CASSADQGVDTQYF | TGTGCCAGCTCAGCGGATCAGGGTGTAGATACGCAGTATTTT
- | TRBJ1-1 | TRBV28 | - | CASSLLLVPGNTEAFF | TGTGCCAGCAGTTTACTCCTTGTCCCTGGGAACACTGAAGCTTTCTTT
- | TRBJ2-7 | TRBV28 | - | CASSFVGDAYEQYF | TGTGCCAGCAGTTTTGTAGGGGACGCCTACGAGCAGTACTTC
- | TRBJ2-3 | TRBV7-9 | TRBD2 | CASSPGLGEYF | TGTGCCAGCAGCCCAGGACTAGGGGAGTATTTT
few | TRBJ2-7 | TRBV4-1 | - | CASSQVPSEGYEQYF | TGCGCCAGCAGCCAGGTACCAAGTGAGGGATACGAGCAGTACTTC
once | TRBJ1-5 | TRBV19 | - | CASTVGTEGNQPQHF | TGTGCCAGTACCGTCGGGACCGAAGGCAATCAGCCCCAGCATTTT
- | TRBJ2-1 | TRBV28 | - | CASSPAGAARPVMGLNNEQFF | TGTGCCAGCAGTCCGGCGGGTGCGGCCCGCCCGGTAATGGGGCTAAACAATGAGCAGTTCTTC
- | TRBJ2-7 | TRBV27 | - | CASKASVSYEQYF | TGTGCCAGCAAGGCGAGTGTCTCCTACGAGCAGTACTTC
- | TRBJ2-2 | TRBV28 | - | CASSPLLTSYTGELFF | TGTGCCAGCAGTCCCCTCCTGACTTCCTACACCGGGGAGCTGTTTTTT
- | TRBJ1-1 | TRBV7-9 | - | CASSPGDPEAFF | TGTGCCAGCAGCCCCGGGGATCCTGAAGCTTTCTTT
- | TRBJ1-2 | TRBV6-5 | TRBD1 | CASSSGTGAGKTF | TGTGCCAGCAGTTCCGGGACAGGGGCTGGTAAGACCTTC
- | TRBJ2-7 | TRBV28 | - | CASQRLSVEQYF | TGTGCCAGCCAACGGTTGTCGGTCGAGCAGTACTTC
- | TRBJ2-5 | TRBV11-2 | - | CASSFTGSFQETQYF | TGTGCCAGCAGCTTCACGGGATCGTTCCAAGAGACCCAGTACTTC
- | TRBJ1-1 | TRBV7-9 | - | CASSRTQSAEAFF | TGTGCCAGCAGCCGGACCCAGAGCGCTGAAGCTTTCTTT
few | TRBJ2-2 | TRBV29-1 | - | CSVTGTGTNTGELFF | TGCAGCGTTACCGGCACAGGGACTAACACCGGGGAGCTGTTTTTT